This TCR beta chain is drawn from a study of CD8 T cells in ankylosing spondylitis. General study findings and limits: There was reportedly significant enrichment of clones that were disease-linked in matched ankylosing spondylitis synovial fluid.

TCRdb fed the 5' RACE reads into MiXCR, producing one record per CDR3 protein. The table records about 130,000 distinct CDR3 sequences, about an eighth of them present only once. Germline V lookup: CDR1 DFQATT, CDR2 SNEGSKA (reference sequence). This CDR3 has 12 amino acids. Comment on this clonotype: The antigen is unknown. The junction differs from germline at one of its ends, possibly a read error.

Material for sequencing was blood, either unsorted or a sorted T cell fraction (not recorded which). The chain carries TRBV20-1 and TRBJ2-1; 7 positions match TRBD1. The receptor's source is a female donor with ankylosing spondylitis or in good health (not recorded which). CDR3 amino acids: CSAEGAYNEHFF. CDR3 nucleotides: TGCAGTGCTGAGGGGGCGTACAATGAGCACTTCTTC.